The clone carrying this T cell receptor (beta chain) was picked up a small number of times. V shed 4 bases and J shed 4 bases, with 14 bases lying between them. This CDR3 has 15 amino acids. Germline V CDR1 and CDR2: SGHKS, YYEKEE (reference sequence). In the original processing: Reference gene primer amplification gave nucleated cell count estimates. Profiling relied on immunoSEQ multiplex PCR, and the TCRdb table lists in-frame clones only, not all of them. Clone size and the V and J calls come from that table; the DNA yielded D and trimming. The top ten hold approximately 16% of the sample, which has tens of thousands of clones, 70% to 85% seen once. The source of the sample is a study of blood T cell repertoires in COVID-19. Study overall: T cells, B-cell-depleted T cells, or PBMCs provided the cDNA or gDNA that served as material.

The sample consisted of peripheral blood. The TCR originated in an elderly man with active COVID-19. The J gene is TRBJ2-2, the V gene TRBV5-5; the D gene is possibly TRBD1 (5 bases). The DNA of the CDR3 is TGTGCCAGCAGCCCCTTGGGGCAATCCACCGGGGAGCTGTTTTTT. Translation gives CASSPLGQSTGELFF.